This TCR beta chain is drawn from a study of graft-versus-host responses after intestinal transplantation. Findings of the study overall: Allograft graft-versus-host to host-versus-graft clonal ratios ran high in patients with graft-donor T cell macrochimerism.

TCRdb's table, derived via immunoSEQ multiplex PCR, lists solely in-frame clones and lacks some. Among approximately 70,000 clones listed, about 80% were seen once. Details on this clone: Antigen specificity is unknown.

Trimming removed 6 bases at V and 8 bases at J, with 10 bases between. This CDR3 contains 12 residues. Germline V lookup: CDR1 SNHLY, CDR2 FYNNEI. This sequence originates from a human donor who was the organ donor for an intestinal transplant. The genes are TRBV2 and TRBJ2-2; no reliable D call. This material consisted of unstimulated CD4+ T cells sorted from spleen or lymph node cells, taken before transplant. CDR3 coding DNA: TGTGCCAGCAGCACGCAAGCGGGGGAGCTGTTTTTT. This encodes CASSTQAGELFF. The variable domain in full, with the rest retrieved from reference TRBV2 and TRBJ2-2, is EPEVTQTPSHQVTQMGQEVILRCVPISNHLYFYWYRQILGQKVEFLVSFYNNEISEKSEIFDDQFSVERPDGSNFTLKIRSTKLEDSAMYFCASSTQAGELFFGEGSRLTVL.